Listed below are T cell receptor beta chains from one sample, sequenced in a study of T cell responses to AZD1222 COVID-19 vaccine. Clones were read by immunoSEQ multiplex PCR, and TCRdb kept only the in-frame ones, dropping some. The table records more than 140,000 clones, approximately 88% of them present only once. This sample comprised peripheral blood, obtained on day 0 of MenACWY control vaccination. Every receptor here comes from an adult in good health. CDR3s include the opening cysteine and the closing phenylalanine or tryptophan. D genes are given only for firm matches.

len | j_gene | v_gene | d_gene | CDR3nt | CDR3aa
15 | TRBJ2-7 | TRBV9 | TRBD1 | TGTGCCAGCAGCGTACGGGGACAGGCCATTTACGAGCAGTACTTC | CASSVRGQAIYEQYF
13 | TRBJ1-2 | TRBV13 | TRBD1 | TGTGCCAGCAGCCGTGACAGGGGAGGTGGCTACACCTTC | CASSRDRGGGYTF
15 | TRBJ2-3 | TRBV24-1 | NA | TGTGCCACCAGTGATCGAGGGGGGGCCACAGATACGCAGTATTTT | CATSDRGGATDTQYF
14 | TRBJ1-5 | TRBV4-2 | NA | TGTGCCAGCAGCCAAGACCCCGCCGCGGAGCCCCAGCATTTT | CASSQDPAAEPQHF
11 | TRBJ1-2 | TRBV21-1 | NA | TGTGCCAGCAGACAGGGATATGGCTACACCTTC | CASRQGYGYTF
15 | TRBJ2-7 | TRBV27 | NA | TGTGCCAGCAGTTTATCGCCTGGGAGACCCTACGAGCAGTACTTC | CASSLSPGRPYEQYF
19 | TRBJ2-7 | TRBV5-4 | NA | NA | CASSSVPAARDGASYEQYF
16 | TRBJ2-1 | TRBV11-2 | TRBD1 | TGTGCCAGCAGGACCGGGACAGGGAGCTCCTACAATGAGCAGTTCTTC | CASRTGTGSSYNEQFF
16 | TRBJ2-1 | TRBV18 | NA | TGTGCCAGCTCACCCCGACAGGTCAGCTCCTACAATGAGCAGTTCTTC | CASSPRQVSSYNEQFF
16 | TRBJ2-2 | TRBV28 | NA | TGTGCCAGCAGTATGTGGGATTATCTGAAAACCGGGGAGCTGTTTTTT | CASSMWDYLKTGELFF
14 | TRBJ1-4 | TRBV11-3 | NA | TGTGCCAGCAGTGGGGGGGCAACTAATGAAAAACTGTTTTTT | CASSGGATNEKLFF
16 | TRBJ1-2 | TRBV4-1 | TRBD1 | TGCGCCAGCAGCCAGGCAAGGACAGGGGACACCTATGGCTACACCTTC | CASSQARTGDTYGYTF
13 | TRBJ2-2 | TRBV24-1 | NA | TGTGCCACCAGTGATGTGAACACCGGGGAGCTGTTTTTT | CATSDVNTGELFF
14 | TRBJ1-2 | TRBV4-3 | NA | TGCGCCAGCAGCCAAGAATTACAGGGATATGGCTACACCTTC | CASSQELQGYGYTF
12 | TRBJ1-1 | TRBV6-2/TRBV6-3 | NA | TGTGCCAGCAGTTATGCGGTATCTGAAGCTTTCTTT | CASSYAVSEAFF